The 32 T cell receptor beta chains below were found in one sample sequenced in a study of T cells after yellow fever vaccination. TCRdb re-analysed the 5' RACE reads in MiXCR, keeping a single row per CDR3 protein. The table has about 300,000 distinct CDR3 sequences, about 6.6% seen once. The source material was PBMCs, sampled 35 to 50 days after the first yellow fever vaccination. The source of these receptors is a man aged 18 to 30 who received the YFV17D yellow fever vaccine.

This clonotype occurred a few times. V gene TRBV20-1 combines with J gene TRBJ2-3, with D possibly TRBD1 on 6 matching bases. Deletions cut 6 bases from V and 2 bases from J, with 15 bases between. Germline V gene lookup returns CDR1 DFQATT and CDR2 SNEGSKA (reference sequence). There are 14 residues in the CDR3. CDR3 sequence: CSADGQTITDTQYF. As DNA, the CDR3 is TGCAGTGCAGACGGACAGACGATCACAGATACGCAGTATTTT.

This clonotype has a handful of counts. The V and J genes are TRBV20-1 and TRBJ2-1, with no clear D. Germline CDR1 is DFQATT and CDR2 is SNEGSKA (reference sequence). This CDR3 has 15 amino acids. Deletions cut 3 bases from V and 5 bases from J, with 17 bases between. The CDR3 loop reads CSASPHLGLNNEQFF. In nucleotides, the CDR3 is TGCAGTGCTAGCCCCCATTTAGGGCTAAACAATGAGCAGTTCTTC.

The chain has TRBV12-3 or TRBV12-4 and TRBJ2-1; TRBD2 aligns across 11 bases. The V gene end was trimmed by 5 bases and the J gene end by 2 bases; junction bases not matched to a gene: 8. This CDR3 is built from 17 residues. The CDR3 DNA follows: TGTGCCAGCAGTAATAGCGGGGGGGCGGTCCCCTACAATGAGCAGTTCTTC. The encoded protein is CASSNSGGAVPYNEQFF.

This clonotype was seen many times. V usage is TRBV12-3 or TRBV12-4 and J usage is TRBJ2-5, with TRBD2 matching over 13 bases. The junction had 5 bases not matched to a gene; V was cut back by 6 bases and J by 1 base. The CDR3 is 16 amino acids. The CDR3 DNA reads TGTGCCAGCAGCCGACTAGCGGGGGGTCGCCAAGAGACCCAGTACTTC. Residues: CASSRLAGGRQETQYF.

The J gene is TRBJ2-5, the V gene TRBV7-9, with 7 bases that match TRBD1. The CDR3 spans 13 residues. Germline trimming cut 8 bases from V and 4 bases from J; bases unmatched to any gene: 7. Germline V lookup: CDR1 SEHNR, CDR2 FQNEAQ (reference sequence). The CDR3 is CASDRQGRETQYF. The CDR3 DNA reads TGTGCCAGCGATAGACAGGGAAGAGAGACCCAGTACTTC.

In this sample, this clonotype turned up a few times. DNA of the CDR3: TGTGCCAGCAGCGTAGGGGATAGCAATCAGCCCCAGCATTTT. This sequence encodes CASSVGDSNQPQHF. V usage is TRBV9 and J usage is TRBJ1-5; D unresolved. CDR1 SGDLS and CDR2 YYNGEE come from the germline V gene. Trimming removed 0 bases at V and 0 bases at J, with 4 bases between. CDR3 length: 14 residues.

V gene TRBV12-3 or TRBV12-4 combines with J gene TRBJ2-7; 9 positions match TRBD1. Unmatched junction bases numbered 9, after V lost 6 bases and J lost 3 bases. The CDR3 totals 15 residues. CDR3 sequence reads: CASRRTGGYGYEQYF. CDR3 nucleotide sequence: TGTGCCAGCAGGCGCACAGGGGGCTATGGCTACGAGCAGTACTTC.

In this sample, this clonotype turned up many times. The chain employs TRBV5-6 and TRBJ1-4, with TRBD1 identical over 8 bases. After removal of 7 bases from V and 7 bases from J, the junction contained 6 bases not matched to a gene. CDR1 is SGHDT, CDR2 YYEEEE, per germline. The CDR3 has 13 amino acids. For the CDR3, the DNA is TGTGCCAGCCCGCGGGACAGGCCTGAAAAACTGTTTTTT. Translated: CASPRDRPEKLFF.

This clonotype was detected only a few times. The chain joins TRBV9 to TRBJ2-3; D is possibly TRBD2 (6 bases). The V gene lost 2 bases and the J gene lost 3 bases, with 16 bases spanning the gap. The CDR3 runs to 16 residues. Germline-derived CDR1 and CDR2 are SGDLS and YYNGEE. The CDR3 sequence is CASSVAGGVPTDTQYF. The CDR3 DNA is TGTGCCAGCAGCGTGGCAGGCGGGGTCCCGACAGATACGCAGTATTTT.

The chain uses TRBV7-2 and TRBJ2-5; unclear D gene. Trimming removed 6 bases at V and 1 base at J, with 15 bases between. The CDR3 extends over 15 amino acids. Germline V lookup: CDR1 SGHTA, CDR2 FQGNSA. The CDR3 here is CASRSRHVSQETQYF. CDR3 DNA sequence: TGTGCCAGCAGATCCAGACACGTCAGCCAAGAGACCCAGTACTTC.

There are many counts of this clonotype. CDR3: CASSVSWGNEQYF. The CDR3 coding sequence is TGTGCCAGCAGCGTCTCTTGGGGGAACGAGCAGTACTTC. This chain connects TRBV5-6 to TRBJ2-7; either TRBD1 or TRBD2 may supply D (5 bases each). The V gene lost 4 bases and the J gene lost 5 bases, with 13 bases spanning the gap. Germline CDR1 is SGHDT and CDR2 is YYEEEE. The CDR3 extends over 13 amino acids.

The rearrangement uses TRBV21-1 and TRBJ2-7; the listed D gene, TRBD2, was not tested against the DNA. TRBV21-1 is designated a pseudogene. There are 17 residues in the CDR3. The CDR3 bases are TGTGCCAGCAGCAAAACGGAGTTAGGGCAGGTAACCTACGAGCAGTACTTC. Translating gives CASSKTELGQVTYEQYF.

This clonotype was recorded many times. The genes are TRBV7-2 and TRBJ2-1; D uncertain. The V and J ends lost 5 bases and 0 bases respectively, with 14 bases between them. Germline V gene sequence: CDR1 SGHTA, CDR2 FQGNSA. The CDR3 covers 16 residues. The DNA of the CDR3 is TGTGCCAGCAGCATAGACGTCGGAAGCTCCTACAATGAGCAGTTCTTC. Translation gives CASSIDVGSSYNEQFF.

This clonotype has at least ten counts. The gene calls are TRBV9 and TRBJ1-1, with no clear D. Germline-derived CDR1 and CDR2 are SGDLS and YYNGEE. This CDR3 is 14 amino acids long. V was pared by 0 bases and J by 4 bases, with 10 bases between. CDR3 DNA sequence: TGTGCCAGCAGCGTAGCCGGGGAGGGCACTGAAGCTTTCTTT. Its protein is CASSVAGEGTEAFF.

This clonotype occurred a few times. The CDR3 here is CASSSTSGGPRYNEQFF. For the CDR3, the DNA is TGTGCCAGCAGTAGTACTAGCGGGGGGCCACGGTACAATGAGCAGTTCTTC. This chain links TRBV11-3 with TRBJ2-1; TRBD2 aligns across 12 bases. Per the germline V gene, CDR1 is SGHNT and CDR2 is YENEEA. This CDR3 contains 17 residues. V gave up 6 bases and J gave up 4 bases; unmatched junction bases: 10.

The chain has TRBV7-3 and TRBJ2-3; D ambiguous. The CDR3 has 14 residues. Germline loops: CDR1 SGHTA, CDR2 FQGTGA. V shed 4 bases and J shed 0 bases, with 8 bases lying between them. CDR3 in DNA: TGTGCCAGCAGCTACACCTCTAGCACAGATACGCAGTATTTT. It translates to CASSYTSSTDTQYF.

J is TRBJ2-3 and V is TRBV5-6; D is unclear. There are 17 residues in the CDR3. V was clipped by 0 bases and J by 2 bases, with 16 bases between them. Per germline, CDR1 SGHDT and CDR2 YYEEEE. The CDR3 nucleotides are TGTGCCAGCAGCTTGGGGATGAGTACCGTTTTCACAGATACGCAGTATTTT. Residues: CASSLGMSTVFTDTQYF.

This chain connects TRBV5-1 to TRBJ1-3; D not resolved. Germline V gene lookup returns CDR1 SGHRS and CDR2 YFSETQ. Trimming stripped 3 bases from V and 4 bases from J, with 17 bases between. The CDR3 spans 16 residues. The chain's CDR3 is CASSYDLNGGGNTIYF. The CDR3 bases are TGCGCCAGCAGCTACGACCTGAACGGAGGGGGAAACACCATATATTTT.

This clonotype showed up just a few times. The CDR3 DNA is TGTGCCAGCAGTTTTGGCCCCGGGGGGGGCCAAGAGACCCAGTACTTC. Translating it yields CASSFGPGGGQETQYF. The chain has TRBV12-3 or TRBV12-4 and TRBJ2-5; 8 bases match TRBD2. The CDR3 sequence is 16 residues long. With V trimmed by 3 bases and J by 1 base, 7 bases remained unmatched.

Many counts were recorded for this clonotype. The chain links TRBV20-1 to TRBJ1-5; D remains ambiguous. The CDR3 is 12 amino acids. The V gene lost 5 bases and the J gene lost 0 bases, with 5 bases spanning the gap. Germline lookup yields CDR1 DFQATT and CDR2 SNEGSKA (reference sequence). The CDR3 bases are TGCAGTGCTGTTTATAGCAATCAGCCCCAGCATTTT. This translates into CSAVYSNQPQHF.

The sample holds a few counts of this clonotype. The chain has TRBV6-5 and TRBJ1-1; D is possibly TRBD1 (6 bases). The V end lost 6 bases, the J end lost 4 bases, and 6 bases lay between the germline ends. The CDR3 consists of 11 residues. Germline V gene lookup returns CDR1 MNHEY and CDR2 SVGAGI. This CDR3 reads CASRGATEAFF. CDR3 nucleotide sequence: TGTGCCAGCAGGGGGGCCACTGAAGCTTTCTTT.

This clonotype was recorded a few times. In DNA form, the CDR3 reads TGTGCCAGCAGTTTCGCGACAGAAAACACTGAAGCTTTCTTT. This codes for CASSFATENTEAFF. The chain combines TRBV6-5 with TRBJ1-1, with D possibly matching TRBD1 (5 bases). Germline V gene sequence: CDR1 MNHEY, CDR2 SVGAGI. V gave up 4 bases and J gave up 2 bases, with 11 bases separating them. The CDR3 extends over 14 amino acids.

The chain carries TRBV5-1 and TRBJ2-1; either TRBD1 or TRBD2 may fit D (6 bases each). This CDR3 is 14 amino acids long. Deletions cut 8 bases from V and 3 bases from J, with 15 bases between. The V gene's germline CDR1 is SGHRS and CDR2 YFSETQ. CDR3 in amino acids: CASHRGGYYNEQFF. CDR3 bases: TGCGCCAGTCATAGAGGGGGGTACTACAATGAGCAGTTCTTC. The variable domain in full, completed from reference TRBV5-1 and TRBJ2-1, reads KAGVTQTPRYLIKTRGQQVTLSCSPISGHRSVSWYQQTPGQGLQFLFEYFSETQRNKGNFPGRFSGRQFSNSRSEMNVSTLELGDSALYLCASHRGGYYNEQFFGPGTRLTVL.

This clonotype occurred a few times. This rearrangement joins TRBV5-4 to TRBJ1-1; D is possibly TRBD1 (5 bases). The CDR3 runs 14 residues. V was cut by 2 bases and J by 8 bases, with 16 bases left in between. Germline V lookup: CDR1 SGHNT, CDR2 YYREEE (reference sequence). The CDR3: CASSFDRAALEAFF. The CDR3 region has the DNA TGTGCCAGCAGCTTCGACAGAGCGGCCCTGGAAGCTTTCTTT. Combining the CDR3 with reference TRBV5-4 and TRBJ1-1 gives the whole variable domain ETGVTQSPTHLIKTRGQQVTLRCSSQSGHNTVSWYQQALGQGPQFIFQYYREEENGRGNFPPRFSGLQFPNYSSELNVNALELDDSALYLCASSFDRAALEAFFGQGTRLTVV.

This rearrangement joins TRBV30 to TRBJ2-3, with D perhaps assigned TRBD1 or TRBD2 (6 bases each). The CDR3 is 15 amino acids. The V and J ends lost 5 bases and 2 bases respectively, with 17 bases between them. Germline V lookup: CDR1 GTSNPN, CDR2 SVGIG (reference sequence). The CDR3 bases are TGTGCCTGGGTGCGTCCGGGGGCCTCCACAGATACGCAGTATTTT. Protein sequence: CAWVRPGASTDTQYF.

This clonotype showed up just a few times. This chain's CDR3 is CSASDRGLGGGELFF. The CDR3 nucleotides read TGCAGTGCTTCCGACAGGGGGCTCGGAGGCGGGGAGCTGTTTTTT. This chain links TRBV20-1 with TRBJ2-2, with TRBD1 identical over 10 bases. The CDR3 runs 15 residues. The V segment lost 5 bases and the J segment 7 bases; nucleotides outside the gene matches: 10. Looked up from germline, CDR1 is DFQATT and CDR2 is SNEGSKA (reference sequence).

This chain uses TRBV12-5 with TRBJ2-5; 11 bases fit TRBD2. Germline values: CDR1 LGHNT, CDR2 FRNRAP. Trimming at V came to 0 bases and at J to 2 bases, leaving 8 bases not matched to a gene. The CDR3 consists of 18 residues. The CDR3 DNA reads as TGTGCTAGTGGTTTGGTCGGTTTACTAGCGGGGGAACAAGAGACCCAGTACTTC. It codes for CASGLVGLLAGEQETQYF.

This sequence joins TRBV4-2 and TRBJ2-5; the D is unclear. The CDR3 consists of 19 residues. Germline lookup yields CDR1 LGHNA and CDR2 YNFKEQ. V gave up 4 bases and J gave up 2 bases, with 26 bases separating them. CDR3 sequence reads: CASSRTWSNTFKRQETQYF. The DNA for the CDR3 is TGTGCCAGCAGCCGTACCTGGTCTAACACTTTTAAGAGGCAAGAGACCCAGTACTTC.

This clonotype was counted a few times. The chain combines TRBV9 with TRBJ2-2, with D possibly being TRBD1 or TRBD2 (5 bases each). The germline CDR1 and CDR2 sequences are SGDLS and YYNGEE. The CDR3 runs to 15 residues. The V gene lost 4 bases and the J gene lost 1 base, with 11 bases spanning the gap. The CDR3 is CASSPWDVNTGELFF. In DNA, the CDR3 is TGTGCCAGCAGCCCCTGGGACGTGAACACCGGGGAGCTGTTTTTT. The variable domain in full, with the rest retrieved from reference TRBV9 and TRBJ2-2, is DSGVTQTPKHLITATGQRVTLRCSPRSGDLSVYWYQQSLDQGLQFLIQYYNGEERAKGNILERFSAQQFPDLHSELNLSSLELGDSALYFCASSPWDVNTGELFFGEGSRLTVL.

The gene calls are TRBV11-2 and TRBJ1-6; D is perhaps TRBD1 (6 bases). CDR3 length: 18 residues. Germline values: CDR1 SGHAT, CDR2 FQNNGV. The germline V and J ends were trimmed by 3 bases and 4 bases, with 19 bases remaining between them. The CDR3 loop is CASSFRGATGGYNSPLHF. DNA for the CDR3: TGTGCCAGCAGCTTCCGGGGGGCGACAGGCGGATATAATTCACCCCTCCACTTT. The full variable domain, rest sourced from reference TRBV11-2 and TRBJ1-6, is EAGVAQSPRYKIIEKRQSVAFWCNPISGHATLYWYQQILGQGPKLLIQFQNNGVVDDSQLPKDRFSAERLKGVDSTLKIQPAKLEDSAVYLCASSFRGATGGYNSPLHFGNGTRLTVT.

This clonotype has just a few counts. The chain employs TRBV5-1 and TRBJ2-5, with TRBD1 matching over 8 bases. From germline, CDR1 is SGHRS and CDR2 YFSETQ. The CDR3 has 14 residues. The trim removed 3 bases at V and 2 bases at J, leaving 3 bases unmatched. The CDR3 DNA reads TGCGCCAGCAGCTCTCAGGGGGCGCAAGAGACCCAGTACTTC. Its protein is CASSSQGAQETQYF.

In DNA form, the CDR3 reads TGTGCCAGCACCCGGTTACGGCAGGGCGAAACTGAAGCTTTCTTT. It specifies CASTRLRQGETEAFF. V and J are TRBV5-4 and TRBJ1-1; TRBD1 might be the D (5 bases). The CDR3 is 15 amino acids. Trimming cost V 6 bases and J 5 bases, with 20 bases left between them. The germline gives CDR1 SGHNT, CDR2 YYREEE (reference sequence).